Detailed here is one T cell receptor beta chain. These data belong to a study of shared clonotypes between healthy human individuals. The healthy adult donors were HIV-negative and reported no recent acute infections or vaccinations. When replicate PCRs were run on sorted subsets, they used 200 ng DNA, about 30,000 T cell genomes. The repertoire was sequenced with immunoSEQ multiplex PCR; TCRdb's copy has only in-frame clones and lacks some. The sample has fewer than 1.4 million clones; 75% to 85% are singletons. V trimming: 5 bases; J trimming: 2 bases; junction bases outside the gene matches: 7. Per germline, CDR1 LNHDA and CDR2 SQIVND (reference sequence). The CDR3 is 16 amino acids.

The chain carries TRBV19 and TRBJ2-5; 11 positions agree with TRBD1. Material for sequencing was memory CD4+ T cells from PBMCs. Subset described: CD45RA-negative fraction. The TCR sequence derives from a young man in good health. Some clones in this sample may be carry-over from other donors' samples. CDR3 residues: CASSSSRDRGQETQYF. In DNA form, the CDR3 reads TGTGCCAGTAGTTCTTCCCGGGACAGGGGGCAAGAGACCCAGTACTTC.